The 12 T cell receptor beta chains in this list originate from one sample, sequenced in a study of identical twins. TCRdb re-called the 5' RACE reads through MiXCR, storing one row per CDR3 protein. The profile shows about 530,000 distinct CDR3 sequences, roughly 15% of them singletons. The sample was also linked to a second study, of yellow fever vaccine responses in identical twins.

The sample taken for sequencing was CD4+ T cells sorted from blood. These receptors were obtained from a young woman in good health.

V usage is TRBV28 and J usage is TRBJ1-3, with 7 nucleotides matching TRBD1. Germline CDR1 MDHEN, CDR2 SYDVKM. The V and J ends lost 3 bases and 4 bases, in that order; junction bases with no gene match: 6. The CDR3 spans 15 residues. This CDR3 reads CASSFHRGTGNTIYF. The CDR3 DNA sequence: TGTGCCAGCAGTTTCCACAGGGGAACGGGAAACACCATATATTTT.

This clonotype was detected a few times. The chain carries TRBV6-5 and TRBJ2-3; 12 nucleotides match TRBD1. The CDR3 sequence is 18 residues long. Per germline, CDR1 MNHEY and CDR2 SVGAGI. With 2 bases clipped from V and 5 bases from J, the junction kept 11 bases outside the gene matches. The CDR3 region has the DNA TGTGCCAGCAGTTACCAGAGCCCGGGACAGGGGGCGGAAGATACGCAGTATTTT. Its protein product is CASSYQSPGQGAEDTQYF.

The chain employs TRBV4-1 and TRBJ1-6; TRBD1 is a possible D gene (6 bases). V was pared by 2 bases and J by 9 bases, with 20 bases between. CDR1 and CDR2 (germline): MGHRA, YSYEKL. The CDR3 is 17 residues long. The CDR3 nucleotides are TGCGCCAGCAGCCAACTCGAAAAGCGGGGAGGGGGTTCACCCCTCCACTTT. This codes for CASSQLEKRGGGSPLHF.

This clonotype was seen a handful of times. The chain couples TRBV28 to TRBJ2-1; 12 nucleotides agree with TRBD1. Trimming cost V 10 bases and J 9 bases; bases outside gene matches: 7. CDR3 length equals 13 residues. Germline lookup yields CDR1 MDHEN and CDR2 SYDVKM. CDR3 nucleotides: TGTGCCACCCTCGGGACAGGGGGCTCTGAGCAGTTCTTC. Encoded protein: CATLGTGGSEQFF.

The rearrangement links TRBV20-1 to TRBJ2-5, with 12 bases matching TRBD2. V lost 5 bases, J lost 1 base, and 5 bases stayed unmatched. Germline values: CDR1 DFQATT, CDR2 SNEGSKA (reference sequence). CDR3 size: 15 residues. The CDR3, as DNA: TGCAGTGCTCTTACTAGCGGGGGGTTCCAAGAGACCCAGTACTTC. Translating it yields CSALTSGGFQETQYF.

This clonotype was seen more than once but under ten times. The gene calls are TRBV4-1 and TRBJ1-6; the match to TRBD1 covers 9 bases. The V and J ends lost 2 bases and 8 bases, in that order; junction bases with no gene match: 4. The CDR3 has 15 residues. Germline-derived CDR1 and CDR2 are MGHRA and YSYEKL. CDR3 in amino acids: CASSQRGQGDSPLHF. The CDR3 DNA follows: TGCGCCAGCAGCCAACGGGGACAGGGAGATTCACCCCTCCACTTT.

This clonotype was seen a handful of times. The V gene is TRBV29-1, the J gene TRBJ1-2; no clear D gene. The ends were cut back, 7 bases at V and 4 bases at J, with 13 bases in the middle. Germline CDR1 SQVTM, CDR2 ANQGSEA. This CDR3 contains 12 residues. In DNA, the CDR3 is TGCAGCGATACCGAGAGATTCTATGGCTACACCTTC. It codes for CSDTERFYGYTF.

This clonotype was seen a handful of times. J is TRBJ1-1 and V is TRBV5-5, with 10 bases fitting TRBD1. The CDR3 spans 14 residues. J lost 6 bases, V lost 0 bases, and 2 bases had no gene match. Per the germline V gene, CDR1 is SGHKS and CDR2 is YYEKEE (reference sequence). The CDR3 DNA follows: TGTGCCAGCAGCTTGGGACAGGGGGCATCTGAAGCTTTCTTT. Protein sequence: CASSLGQGASEAFF.

CDR3 nucleotides: TGTGCCAGCAGCGCTCGACGACTACTAGCGGGGGGATGGACCGGGGAGCTGTTTTTT. This gives the protein CASSARRLLAGGWTGELFF. V usage is TRBV11-2 and J usage is TRBJ2-2, with 12 bases identical to TRBD2. The CDR3 spans 19 residues. Losses at the gene ends were 5 bases for V and 5 bases for J; bases not matched to a gene: 15. Germline CDR1 and CDR2: SGHAT and FQNNGV. Full variable domain (rest looked up from reference TRBV11-2 and TRBJ2-2): EAGVAQSPRYKIIEKRQSVAFWCNPISGHATLYWYQQILGQGPKLLIQFQNNGVVDDSQLPKDRFSAERLKGVDSTLKIQPAKLEDSAVYLCASSARRLLAGGWTGELFFGEGSRLTVL.

The table lists this clonotype with a few counts. The rearrangement links TRBV10-3 to TRBJ2-7; perhaps TRBD2 as D (5 bases). Germline lookup yields CDR1 ENHRY and CDR2 SYGVKD. The CDR3 contains 15 residues. V gave up 3 bases and J gave up 3 bases, with 15 bases separating them. The CDR3 bases are TGTGCCATCAGTGAAGGAGGCGTCTCCGTCTACGAGCAGTACTTC. Its protein is CAISEGGVSVYEQYF.

There are a few counts of this clonotype. The chain has TRBV28 and TRBJ2-7; 8 bases fit TRBD1. Germline CDR1 reads MDHEN; CDR2 reads SYDVKM. CDR3 size: 15 residues. J was trimmed by 3 bases and V by 6 bases; bases with no gene match: 10. CDR3 residues: CASSSFGQGYYEQYF. The CDR3 DNA reads TGTGCCAGCAGCTCCTTCGGACAGGGTTACTACGAGCAGTACTTC.

The V and J genes are TRBV20-1 and TRBJ2-2; D gene uncertain. The CDR3 sequence is 13 residues long. The germline V gene encodes CDR1 DFQATT and CDR2 SNEGSKA (reference sequence). The CDR3 DNA reads as TGCAGCTCATCCCCTAGGTTGGCCGGGGAGCTGTTTTTT. Its protein product is CSSSPRLAGELFF.